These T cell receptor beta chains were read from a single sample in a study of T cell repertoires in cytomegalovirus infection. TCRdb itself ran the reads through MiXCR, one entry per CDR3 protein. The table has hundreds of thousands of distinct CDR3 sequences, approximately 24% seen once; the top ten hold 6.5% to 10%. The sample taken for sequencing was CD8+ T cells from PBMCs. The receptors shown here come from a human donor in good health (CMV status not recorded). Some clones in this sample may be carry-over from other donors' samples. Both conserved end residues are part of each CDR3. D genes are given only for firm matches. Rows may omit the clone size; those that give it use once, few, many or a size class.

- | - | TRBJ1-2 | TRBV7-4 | CASSLGPTSNYGYTF | TGTGCCAGCAGCTTAGGCCCAACTTCTAACTATGGCTACACCTTC
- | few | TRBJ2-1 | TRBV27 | CASSSLRGFNNEQFF | TGTGCCAGCAGTTCATTAAGGGGGTTTAACAATGAGCAGTTCTTC
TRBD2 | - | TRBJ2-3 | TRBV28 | CASSNLPGLAEITDTQYF | TGTGCCAGCAGCAATCTTCCGGGACTAGCGGAAATCACAGATACGCAGTATTTT
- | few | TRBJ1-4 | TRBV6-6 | CASSSDKNEKLFF | TGTGCCAGCAGCTCAGACAAGAATGAAAAACTGTTTTTT
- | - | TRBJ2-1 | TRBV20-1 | CSARDLKRGGNEQFF | TGCAGTGCTAGAGATCTAAAGAGGGGGGGCAATGAGCAGTTCTTC
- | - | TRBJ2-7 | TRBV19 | CASSIGTGLSYEQYF | TGTGCCAGTAGTATCGGGACTGGACTCTCCTACGAGCAGTACTTC
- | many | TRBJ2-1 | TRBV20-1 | CSAQVDNEQFF | TGCAGTGCTCAGGTTGACAATGAGCAGTTCTTC
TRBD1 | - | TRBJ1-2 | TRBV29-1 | CSVKSDRGSSNYGYTF | TGCAGCGTTAAAAGCGACAGGGGTTCTTCGAACTATGGCTACACCTTC
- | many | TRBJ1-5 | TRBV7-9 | CASSLEGTLNQPQHF | TGTGCCAGCAGCTTAGAAGGGACCTTAAATCAGCCCCAGCATTTT
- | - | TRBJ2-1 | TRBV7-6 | CANSPQPHEQFF | TGTGCCAACAGCCCCCAACCCCATGAGCAGTTCTTC
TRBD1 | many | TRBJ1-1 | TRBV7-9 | CASTSGQEPMNTEAFF | TGTGCCAGCACCTCCGGACAGGAGCCTATGAACACTGAAGCTTTCTTT